This T cell receptor beta chain is drawn from a study of neurological immune-mediated disorders. The study's findings and limits: The level of TCR clonal expansion was highest in patients with HTLV-1-associated myelopathy and lowest in multiple sclerosis, where it fell below the level seen in healthy controls.

Comment on this clonotype: Its specificity is not known.

MiXCR, applied by TCRdb to the 5' RACE reads, yields one record per CDR3 protein. The data hold over 25,000 distinct CDR3 sequences, with more than 10% observed a single time. The starting material, 2 million PBMCs stored at -80 C, gave rise to the unsorted libraries. The clonotype was recovered from a man aged 60-69 years in good health. Sequencing used PBMCs.

The CDR3 DNA reads as TGTGCCAGCAGCATAGACCTCCCCGGGGAGCTGTTTTTT. It translates to CASSIDLPGELFF. This sequence joins TRBV9 and TRBJ2-2; D remains unclear. The CDR3 length is 13 residues. V dropped 4 bases and J dropped 6 bases, with 10 bases sitting between them. Germline V gene lookup returns CDR1 SGDLS and CDR2 YYNGEE.